The 20 T cell receptor beta chains below all came from one sample that was sequenced in a study of T cell clonality in common variable immunodeficiency. The repertoire was sequenced with immunoSEQ multiplex PCR; TCRdb's copy has only in-frame clones and lacks some. The sample is made up of some 64,000 clones, none counted only once. Sequencing input: peripheral blood mononuclear cells. The receptors here all came from a person between 18 and 70 years old in good health.

As to this clone: The CDR3 end falls 3 residues outside the read, so it is completed with the germline J gene. The chain joins TRBV7-6 to TRBJ1-2; possibly TRBD1 for D (5 bases). Germline CDR1 reads SGHVS; CDR2 reads FNYEAQ. With 5 bases removed from V and 5 bases from J, the gap between germline ends came to 9 bases. This CDR3 is built from 12 residues. The CDR3 DNA, read in part, is TGTGCCAGCAGCCCCGACAGTTATGGC. It is translated as CASSPDSYG. The CDR3, in full, reads CASSPDSYGYTF.

The sample holds many counts of this clone. The CDR3 end falls 3 residues outside the read, so it is completed with the germline J gene. The chain joins TRBV19 to TRBJ2-5; D is possibly TRBD2 (5 bases). V was pared by 6 bases and J by 4 bases, with 6 bases between. Germline V gene sequence: CDR1 LNHDA, CDR2 SQIVND (reference sequence). The CDR3 runs to 11 residues. The part of the CDR3 DNA that was read is TGTGCCAGTAGAAGCGGAGAGACC. It encodes CASRSGET. In full, the CDR3 reads CASRSGETQYF.

This clone was observed many times. The read gets to within 3 residues of the CDR3 end, and the germline J gene fills in the rest. V gene TRBV19 combines with J gene TRBJ2-1, with 8 bases identical to TRBD1. V lost 3 bases, J lost 5 bases, and 9 bases stayed unmatched. Germline loops: CDR1 LNHDA, CDR2 SQIVND (reference sequence). This CDR3 is 16 amino acids long. The sequenced CDR3 bases are TGTGCCAGTAGTATCCGGAGGGACAGGTTTAACAATGAG. Translation gives CASSIRRDRFNNE. The full CDR3 protein reads CASSIRRDRFNNEQFF.

This clone was seen ten or more times. The CDR3 end falls 3 residues outside the read, so it is completed with the germline J gene. This sequence joins TRBV7-3 and TRBJ2-7, with 8 nucleotides matching TRBD1. This CDR3 is built from 16 residues. Germline V gene sequence: CDR1 SGHTA, CDR2 FQGTGA. The junction had 7 bases not matched to a gene; V was cut back by 0 bases and J by 3 bases. CDR3 sequence reads: CASSLTGQESLYEQYF. The covered CDR3 bases are TGTGCCAGCAGCTTAACGGGACAGGAATCACTCTACGAG.

This clone was found many times. Read data end 3 residues before the CDR3 end; the end is taken from the germline J gene. The V call is TRBV7-3, the J call TRBJ1-1; no reliable D call. Looked up from germline, CDR1 is SGHTA and CDR2 is FQGTGA. This CDR3 has 13 amino acids. CDR3 bases read: TGTGCCAGCAGCTTAAATACGGGTATGGAA. Its translation is CASSLNTGME. The whole CDR3 sequence is CASSLNTGMEAFF.

On this clone: The read stops 3 residues short of the end of the CDR3; the missing end is completed from the germline J gene. The chain uses TRBV11-1 and TRBJ1-2; D uncertain. CDR1 is SGHAT and CDR2 is FQDESV in the germline V gene (reference sequence). V was clipped by 4 bases and J by 4 bases, with 10 bases between them. CDR3 length: 13 residues. The CDR3 bases that were read are TGTGCCAGCAGCTCCCCCCCCGGCTATGGC. It yields the protein CASSSPPGYG. The whole CDR3 is CASSSPPGYGYTF.

This clone was counted ten times or more. From the germline J gene comes the end of the CDR3, since the read stops 3 residues before it. The genes are TRBV27 and TRBJ2-1; D unresolved. The ends were cut back, 4 bases at V and 0 bases at J, with 4 bases in the middle. Germline loops: CDR1 MNHEY, CDR2 SMNVEV (reference sequence). The CDR3 contains 13 residues. The sequenced part of the CDR3 DNA is TGTGCCAGCAGTTATAGCTCCTACAATGAG. Translated: CASSYSSYNE. The complete CDR3 reads CASSYSSYNEQFF.

This clone was counted at least ten times. The CDR3 end is not reached by the read, which stops 3 residues before it; the germline J gene fills it in. The chain couples TRBV20-1 to TRBJ2-1, with 13 bases aligning to TRBD2. Germline values: CDR1 DFQATT, CDR2 SNEGSKA (reference sequence). The CDR3 extends over 15 amino acids. V dropped 6 bases and J dropped 2; count of bases not matched to a gene: 4. The part of the CDR3 DNA that was read is TGCAGTGCGGGACTAGCGGGAACGGCCTACAATGAG. Its translation: CSAGLAGTAYNE. The full CDR3 reads CSAGLAGTAYNEQFF.

This clone was detected many times. The read falls 3 residues short of the CDR3 end, and the missing part is taken from the germline J gene. The V call is TRBV20-1, the J call TRBJ2-5, with D possibly being TRBD2 (6 bases). V lost 3 bases and J lost 2, with 10 bases in between. The CDR3 contains 13 residues. Germline loops: CDR1 DFQATT, CDR2 SNEGSKA (reference sequence). The CDR3 sequence is CSARETRQETQYF. The CDR3 DNA, read in part, is TGCAGTGCTAGGGAGACTAGACAAGAGACC.

This clone was detected many times. Sequencing ends 3 residues short of the CDR3 end; the germline J gene provides the rest. The V call is TRBV14, the J call TRBJ2-1; perhaps TRBD2 as D (6 bases). Germline V CDR1 and CDR2: SGHDN, FVKESK. V was clipped by 1 base and J by 4 bases, with 8 bases between them. CDR3 length: 14 amino acids. The sequenced CDR3 bases are TGTGCCAGCAGCCAAGCTAGCGAATACAATGAG. Its translation: CASSQASEYNE. The whole CDR3 sequence reads CASSQASEYNEQFF.

This clone was recorded many times. The read gets to within 3 residues of the CDR3 end, and the germline J gene fills in the rest. The chain is built from TRBV27 and TRBJ2-1; tentative D call: TRBD2 (6 bases). Germline V gene data show CDR1 as MNHEY and CDR2 as SMNVEV (reference sequence). V lost 4 bases and J 7 bases, leaving 14 bases between the germline ends. The CDR3 consists of 14 residues. The CDR3 spells CASSSLGTPNEQFF. The covered CDR3 bases are TGTGCCAGCAGTTCCCTCGGGACTCCTAATGAG.

This clone was observed many times. The CDR3 is cut off 3 residues early in the read; its end comes from the germline J gene. The J gene is TRBJ1-4, the V gene TRBV6-2 or TRBV6-3; D gene ambiguous. Germline values: CDR1 MNHEY, CDR2 SVGEGT. Trimming took 2 bases from V and 0 from J, leaving 7 bases between them. The CDR3 sequence is 15 residues long. The covered CDR3 bases are TGTGCCAGCAGTTACGGCCAATCAACTAATGAAAAA. Protein sequence: CASSYGQSTNEK. The complete CDR3 reads CASSYGQSTNEKLFF.

This clone was detected many times. Read sequence stops 3 residues before the CDR3 end, and the germline J gene provides the missing end. V usage is TRBV11-2 and J usage is TRBJ2-4; 7 positions agree with TRBD1. From germline, CDR1 is SGHAT and CDR2 FQNNGV. V trimming: 4 bases; J trimming: 6 bases; junction bases outside the gene matches: 3. The CDR3 spans 13 residues. The CDR3 spells CASSSGTANIQYF. The sequenced CDR3 bases are TGTGCCAGCAGCTCCGGGACAGCAAACATT. Drawing the rest from reference TRBV11-2 and TRBJ2-4, the complete variable domain is EAGVAQSPRYKIIEKRQSVAFWCNPISGHATLYWYQQILGQGPKLLIQFQNNGVVDDSQLPKDRFSAERLKGVDSTLKIQPAKLEDSAVYLCASSSGTANIQYFGAGTRLSVL.

The sample holds many counts of this clone. The sequenced CDR3 bases are TGCAGTGCTAGCCAGCAGGGAACTGAA. Translated: CSASQQGTE. The CDR3 in full is CSASQQGTEAFF. J is TRBJ1-1 and V is TRBV20-1; possibly TRBD1 for D (5 bases). From the germline J gene comes the end of the CDR3, since the read stops 3 residues before it. The CDR3 has 12 residues. Germline V gene lookup returns CDR1 DFQATT and CDR2 SNEGSKA (reference sequence). The V end was cut by 3 bases, the J end by 5 bases, with 10 bases between.

This clone was detected many times. Read coverage stops 3 residues before the CDR3 terminus; the germline J gene supplies the remainder. The V call is TRBV5-5, the J call TRBJ1-1, with a weak D call TRBD1 (5 bases). Trimming pared 1 base from V and 3 bases from J, leaving 10 bases between. Germline CDR1 and CDR2: SGHKS and YYEKEE (reference sequence). The CDR3 runs 14 residues. This CDR3 is CASSLSAGHTEAFF. The CDR3 bases that were read are TGTGCCAGCAGCTTGTCGGCAGGGCACACTGAA.

This clone was counted ten times or more. The CDR3 end lies 3 residues beyond the end of the read and is filled in from the germline J gene. The rearrangement uses TRBV28 and TRBJ1-5; 7 nucleotides agree with TRBD1. This CDR3 has 16 residues. V lost 7 bases to trimming and J lost 4 bases; unmatched junction nucleotides: 13. CDR1 is MDHEN, CDR2 SYDVKM, per germline. The chain's CDR3 is CASTLSAGQSNQPQHF. The covered CDR3 bases are TGTGCCAGCACTCTCTCGGCGGGACAGTCTAATCAGCCC.

This clone was picked up many times. The sequence runs out 3 residues before the end of the CDR3; the remainder is reconstructed from the germline J gene. The chain has TRBV15 and TRBJ1-5, with 7 bases fitting TRBD1. Germline V gene lookup returns CDR1 LNHNV and CDR2 YYDKDF (reference sequence). The CDR3 spans 16 residues. Trimming at V came to 2 bases and at J to 7 bases, leaving 11 bases not matched to a gene. The CDR3 sequence: CATSRSISGGGQPQHF. CDR3 bases read: TGTGCCACCAGCAGATCAATTTCAGGGGGAGGGCAGCCC.

Many counts were recorded for this clone. Coverage ceases 3 residues before the CDR3 finishes, and the germline J gene fills in the end. This rearrangement joins TRBV19 to TRBJ1-5; no firm D call. This CDR3 spans 15 amino acids. Germline assignment: CDR1 LNHDA and CDR2 SQIVND (reference sequence). V lost 6 bases, J lost 1 base, and 13 bases lay in between. The CDR3 spells CASSRDYNSNQPQHF. The DNA read from the CDR3 is TGTGCCAGTAGCCGAGACTACAACAGCAATCAGCCC.

This clone has ten or more counts. The DNA read from the CDR3 is TGTGCCAGCAGCTTATACGGGGGTAGCACAGATACG. It encodes CASSLYGGSTDT. The whole CDR3 reads CASSLYGGSTDTQYF. The V and J genes are TRBV7-3 and TRBJ2-3; a weak D match, TRBD2 (6 bases). The read finishes 3 residues shy of the CDR3 end, and the germline J gene is used to complete it. CDR1 and CDR2 (germline): SGHTA, FQGTGA. Trimming removed 2 bases at V and 0 bases at J, with 9 bases between. The CDR3 has 15 amino acids.

In this sample, this clone turned up many times. The read is 3 residues too short to cover the CDR3 end, so that end is filled in from the germline J gene. This sequence joins TRBV7-9 and TRBJ2-1; D possibly corresponds to TRBD1 (6 bases). V lost 5 bases and J 5 bases, leaving 13 bases between the germline ends. CDR1 and CDR2 from the germline V gene are SEHNR and FQNEAQ (reference sequence). The CDR3 spans 14 residues. The CDR3 bases that were read are TGTGCCAGCAGCCTCGGGACACCCAACAATGAG. This sequence encodes CASSLGTPNNE. The whole CDR3 protein is CASSLGTPNNEQFF.